One and the same sample provided the 8 T cell receptor beta chains below, sequenced in a study of identical twins. Via MiXCR, TCRdb re-called the 5' RACE reads, giving one row per CDR3 protein. The profile shows hundreds of thousands of distinct CDR3 sequences, 5.5% to 7.5% of them singletons. The material sequenced was naive T cells sorted from blood. The receptors shown here come from a man aged 18 to 29 in good health.

This clonotype was recorded many times. This rearrangement joins TRBV7-9 to TRBJ2-3; TRBD1 is a possible D gene (8 bases). V shed 3 bases and J shed 3 bases, with 16 bases lying between them. Germline V CDR1 and CDR2: SEHNR, FQNEAQ (reference sequence). The CDR3 has 16 residues. The CDR3: CASSFRGGTGTDTQYF. The CDR3 DNA follows: TGTGCCAGCAGCTTTCGGGGAGGGACAGGTACAGATACGCAGTATTTT.

This clonotype was seen only a few times. J is TRBJ2-3 and V is TRBV7-2; no reliable D call. The CDR3 has 16 amino acids. V was shortened by 5 bases and J by 1 base, with 16 bases between the two germline ends. Per the germline V gene, CDR1 is SGHTA and CDR2 is FQGNSA. The CDR3 spells CASSPVLEGGTDTQYF. CDR3 DNA: TGTGCCAGCAGCCCGGTTCTCGAAGGAGGCACAGATACGCAGTATTTT.

The chain uses TRBV5-1 and TRBJ2-3, with 10 bases that match TRBD2. The germline CDR1 and CDR2 sequences are SGHRS and YFSETQ. The CDR3 consists of 16 residues. V dropped 1 base and J dropped 4; count of bases not matched to a gene: 6. CDR3 bases: TGCGCCAGCAGCTTGAGTGCTAGCGGGAGCTCAGATACGCAGTATTTT. Amino acids: CASSLSASGSSDTQYF.

At least ten counts were recorded for this clonotype. The chain couples TRBV27 to TRBJ2-1; TRBD2 aligns across 8 bases. The junction had 3 bases not matched to a gene; V was cut back by 2 bases and J by 3 bases. Germline CDR1 MNHEY, CDR2 SMNVEV (reference sequence). The CDR3 runs 15 residues. The chain's CDR3 is CASSLLREVYNEQFF. For the CDR3, the DNA is TGTGCCAGCAGTTTACTGCGGGAGGTCTACAATGAGCAGTTCTTC.

There are many counts of this clonotype. The chain links TRBV6-1 to TRBJ2-2, with TRBD2 identical over 7 bases. Germline V lookup: CDR1 MNHNS, CDR2 SASEGT. CDR3 length equals 16 residues. Germline trimming cut 5 bases from V and 5 bases from J; bases unmatched to any gene: 11. CDR3 in amino acids: CASSKAAGVGTGELFF. The CDR3 DNA reads TGTGCCAGCAGTAAGGCCGCGGGAGTTGGAACCGGGGAGCTGTTTTTT.

This clonotype has only a few counts. V usage is TRBV19 and J usage is TRBJ2-1; no definite D call. CDR3 size: 13 residues. Germline assignment: CDR1 LNHDA and CDR2 SQIVND (reference sequence). V lost 3 bases and J 4 bases, leaving 7 bases between the germline ends. The CDR3 region has the DNA TGTGCCAGTAGTATCGGAGAATACAATGAGCAGTTCTTC. It encodes CASSIGEYNEQFF.

This clonotype was seen only a few times. The chain links TRBV11-2 to TRBJ2-1, with 13 bases aligning to TRBD2. This CDR3 contains 14 residues. CDR1 and CDR2 (germline): SGHAT, FQNNGV. V was clipped by 4 bases and J by 8 bases; unmatched bases: 2. The CDR3, as DNA: TGTGCCAGCAGCTCCGGACTAGCGGGAGATGAGCAGTTCTTC. This translates into CASSSGLAGDEQFF.

V and J are TRBV25-1 and TRBJ2-1; perhaps TRBD2 as D (6 bases). The CDR3 covers 14 residues. The germline V and J ends were trimmed by 2 bases and 8 bases, with 13 bases remaining between them. The germline V gene encodes CDR1 MGHDK and CDR2 SYGVNS. The CDR3 reads CASSEGKGRHEQFF. Here the CDR3 DNA reads TGTGCCAGCAGTGAAGGTAAAGGGAGGCATGAGCAGTTCTTC.